The 18 T cell receptor beta chains in this list originate from one sample, sequenced in a study of T cell responses to AZD1222 COVID-19 vaccine. The protocol was immunoSEQ multiplex PCR, while the TCRdb copy is restricted to in-frame clones and leaves out a portion. The sample holds about 76,000 clones; roughly nine tenths are singletons and the top ten take roughly 3.9%. The sample here was peripheral blood, taken on day 0 of AZD1222 vaccination. The receptors stem from an adult in good health.

V and J are TRBV2 and TRBJ1-6; the D gene is possibly TRBD1 (6 bases). V dropped 7 bases and J dropped 1 base, with 14 bases sitting between them. Germline CDR1 and CDR2: SNHLY and FYNNEI. The CDR3 sequence is 16 residues long. This CDR3 reads CASTLRGGSYNSPLHF. In DNA, the CDR3 is TGTGCCAGCACCCTGAGGGGGGGATCCTATAATTCACCCCTCCACTTT.

This chain connects TRBV10-1 to TRBJ2-3; 14 bases line up with TRBD2. Germline CDR1 is WNHNN and CDR2 is SYGVQD (reference sequence). The CDR3 has 20 residues. V shed 3 bases, J shed 0 bases, and the junction held 11 bases outside the gene matches. As DNA, the CDR3 is TGCGCCAGCAGTGAAGGACTAGCGGGAGGCAGGGCTCTGAGCACAGATACGCAGTATTTT. Translated, it gives CASSEGLAGGRALSTDTQYF.

V usage is TRBV3-1 (or the pseudogene TRBV3-2) and J usage is TRBJ2-7; a weak D match, TRBD2 (6 bases). Germline V gene lookup returns CDR1 LGHDT and CDR2 YNNKEL (reference sequence). The CDR3 consists of 18 residues. Deletions cut 0 bases from V and 0 bases from J, with 18 bases between. The CDR3 is CASSQDSRVAASSYEQYF. CDR3 coding DNA: TGTGCCAGCAGCCAAGATAGTAGGGTAGCGGCCAGCTCCTACGAGCAGTACTTC.

The chain is built from TRBV19 and TRBJ2-2; 10 bases align to TRBD1. The CDR3 has 14 residues. The germline V gene has CDR1 LNHDA and CDR2 SQIVND (reference sequence). The trim removed 6 bases at V and 4 bases at J, leaving 2 bases unmatched. CDR3 sequence (DNA): TGTGCCAGTAGGACAGGGGGCCTCACCGGGGAGCTGTTTTTT. It translates to CASRTGGLTGELFF.

This clone was counted only a few times. This chain links TRBV2 with TRBJ2-3; no clear D. Germline CDR1 reads SNHLY; CDR2 reads FYNNEI. Between the trimmed V and J ends, which lost 6 bases and 10 bases, there was a span of 11 bases. The CDR3 has 11 residues. This CDR3 is CASSESRSQYF. In DNA form, the CDR3 reads TGTGCCAGCAGCGAGTCCCGATCGCAGTATTTT.

The sample holds a few counts of this clone. V usage is TRBV7-7 and J usage is TRBJ2-7, with 10 bases matching TRBD2. V was pared by 5 bases and J by 0 bases, with 4 bases of the junction left unmatched. This CDR3 is built from 15 residues. The germline gives CDR1 SSHAT, CDR2 FNYEAQ (reference sequence). The CDR3 sequence is CASSPLAGSSYEQYF. The CDR3 DNA reads as TGTGCCAGCAGCCCACTAGCGGGGAGCTCCTACGAGCAGTACTTC.

Here the CDR3 DNA reads TGTGCCAGCAGTCCCCGACTAGCCACAGATACGCAGTATTTT. As protein: CASSPRLATDTQYF. The V call is TRBV6-5, the J call TRBJ2-3; 7 bases are a match to TRBD2. CDR3 length: 14 amino acids. The V gene end was trimmed by 5 bases and the J gene end by 2 bases; junction bases not matched to a gene: 4. Germline loops: CDR1 MNHEY, CDR2 SVGAGI.

The chain joins TRBV27 to TRBJ2-7, with a weak D call TRBD2 (5 bases). CDR1 and CDR2 (germline): MNHEY, SMNVEV (reference sequence). V shed 6 bases and J shed 3 bases, with 15 bases lying between them. This CDR3 region has 14 residues. The CDR3 coding sequence is TGTGCCAGCAGCCCCCCGACGGGGAACTACGAGCAGTACTTC. Translation gives CASSPPTGNYEQYF.

This clone was recorded once. The chain combines TRBV6-5 with TRBJ2-3; tentatively, D is TRBD1 or TRBD2 (5 bases each). V dropped 5 bases and J dropped 5 bases, with 17 bases sitting between them. This CDR3 is 15 amino acids long. Germline-derived CDR1 and CDR2 are MNHEY and SVGAGI. The CDR3 region has the DNA TGTGCCAGCAGTCGGCCGGGACGCGATAAAGATACGCAGTATTTT. Its protein is CASSRPGRDKDTQYF.

V and J are TRBV7-2 and TRBJ1-5; D perhaps matches TRBD1 (6 bases). Per the germline V gene, CDR1 is SGHTA and CDR2 is FQGNSA. The V end lost 4 bases, the J end lost 1 base, and 11 bases lay between the germline ends. The CDR3 has 15 residues. The CDR3 loop is CASSSTGQSNQPQHF. For the CDR3, the DNA is TGTGCCAGCAGCTCGACTGGACAGAGCAATCAGCCCCAGCATTTT.

This chain uses TRBV11-3 with TRBJ2-7, with D perhaps matching TRBD2 (5 bases). The CDR3 runs to 15 residues. Trimming stripped 5 bases from V and 4 bases from J, with 18 bases between. Germline CDR1 and CDR2: SGHNT and YENEEA. CDR3 in DNA: TGTGCCAGCAGCCCGATGACCGTAGCGATTTACGAGCAGTACTTC. Amino acid sequence: CASSPMTVAIYEQYF.

This chain links TRBV29-1 with TRBJ1-1; D remains ambiguous. V lost 7 bases and J lost 6, with 9 bases in between. CDR3 length equals 10 residues. Germline lookup yields CDR1 SQVTM and CDR2 ANQGSEA. The CDR3 here is CSASRAEAFF. The CDR3 region has the DNA TGCAGCGCCTCGAGGGCTGAAGCTTTCTTT.

This chain uses TRBV4-1 with TRBJ2-3; TRBD1 or TRBD2 may be the D gene (5 bases each). The V gene lost 4 bases and the J gene lost 11 bases, with 19 bases spanning the gap. Germline loops: CDR1 MGHRA, CDR2 YSYEKL. The CDR3 loop spans 14 amino acids. CDR3 in amino acids: CASSPGRVQQRQYF. Here the CDR3 DNA reads TGCGCCAGCAGCCCGGGGCGGGTCCAACAGAGGCAGTATTTT.

The chain employs TRBV7-8 and TRBJ2-2; D is unclear. Trimming cost V 3 bases and J 5 bases, with 13 bases left between them. Germline lookup yields CDR1 SGHVS and CDR2 FQNEAQ. This CDR3 has 15 residues. The CDR3 loop is CASSLTVGGTGELFF. The CDR3 DNA follows: TGTGCCAGCAGCTTGACGGTGGGTGGAACCGGGGAGCTGTTTTTT.

The chain recombines TRBV6-5 with TRBJ1-1, with TRBD1 as a possible D gene (6 bases). Trimming removed 5 bases from V and 1 base from J, with 11 bases in between. The CDR3 has 14 amino acids. Germline CDR1 reads MNHEY; CDR2 reads SVGAGI. The CDR3 bases are TGTGCCAGCAGTCCCAAAGGGGGGAACACTGAAGCTTTCTTT. Its translation: CASSPKGGNTEAFF.

The V call is TRBV7-9, the J call TRBJ1-3; D uncertain. The germline V gene has CDR1 SEHNR and CDR2 FQNEAQ (reference sequence). Trimming left V 5 bases short and J 9 bases short, with 14 bases between. The CDR3 covers 13 residues. This chain's CDR3 is CASSRDPGGTIYF. Here the CDR3 DNA reads TGTGCCAGCAGCCGAGACCCCGGAGGCACCATATATTTT. The variable domain in full, with the rest retrieved from reference TRBV7-9 and TRBJ1-3, is DTGVSQNPRHKITKRGQNVTFRCDPISEHNRLYWYRQTLGQGPEFLTYFQNEAQLEKSRLLSDRFSAERPKGSFSTLEIQRTEQGDSAMYLCASSRDPGGTIYFGEGSWLTVV.

The J gene is TRBJ1-5, the V gene TRBV18; D is unresolved. Germline values: CDR1 KGHSH, CDR2 LQKENI. The V end was cut by 2 bases, the J end by 9 bases, with 11 bases between. The CDR3 is 13 amino acids. CDR3 sequence reads: CASSPDTSGPQHF. The CDR3 bases are TGTGCCAGCTCACCAGATACCAGTGGGCCCCAGCATTTT.

V usage is TRBV7-2 and J usage is TRBJ2-7; 10 nucleotides agree with TRBD2. CDR3 length: 15 amino acids. Germline-derived CDR1 and CDR2 are SGHTA and FQGNSA. V dropped 3 bases and J dropped 5; count of bases not matched to a gene: 7. The CDR3: CASSLSGRAWDEQYF. CDR3 DNA: TGTGCCAGCAGCTTGAGCGGGAGGGCCTGGGACGAGCAGTACTTC.